The TCR beta chain described here comes from a study of sequential checkpoint blockade in melanoma. Overall study: First-line arms were nivolumab then ipilimumab, or the reverse, randomized 1:1. After both sequences, patients received maintenance nivolumab.

Germline loops: CDR1 LNHDA, CDR2 SQIVND (reference sequence). The CDR3 sequence is 15 residues long. Losses at the gene ends were 6 bases for V and 7 bases for J; bases not matched to a gene: 10. Treatment denoted: randomized to nivolumab then ipilimumab (arm A) or the reverse (arm B). The table came from immunoSEQ multiplex PCR; TCRdb's copy has only in-frame clones and leaves some out. Of fewer than 45,000 clones listed, 70% to 90% were seen once; the top ten hold 9% to 15%. Sample: CD8+ T cells sorted from blood (inferred from file names), taken from a patient given nivolumab and ipilimumab in sequence. The chain recombines TRBV19 with TRBJ2-2, with TRBD2 matching 8 bases. The receptor comes from a human donor with melanoma. The CDR3 DNA follows: TGTGCCAGTAGGATCGGGACTAGGGGTTTCGGGGAGCTGTTTTTT. Translating it yields CASRIGTRGFGELFF. The complete variable domain, with remaining parts taken from reference TRBV19 and TRBJ2-2, reads DGGITQSPKYLFRKEGQNVTLSCEQNLNHDAMYWYRQDPGQGLRLIYYSQIVNDFQKGDIAEGYSVSREKKESFPLTVTSAQKNPTAFYLCASRIGTRGFGELFFGEGSRLTVL.